This T cell receptor beta chain was identified during a study of T cell responses to AZD1222 COVID-19 vaccine. Generated by immunoSEQ multiplex PCR, the TCRdb table keeps only in-frame clones and is missing some. The sample has roughly 140,000 clones; over 70% are singletons. The germline gives CDR1 MNHNY, CDR2 SVGAGI (reference sequence). Trimming left V 0 bases short and J 7 bases short, with 7 bases between. This CDR3 comprises 14 residues. The genes are TRBV6-6 and TRBJ1-6; D not resolved. The specimen comprised peripheral blood, sampled 28 days after the second AZD1222 dose. This receptor was identified in an adult who received the AZD1222 COVID-19 vaccine. In DNA form, the CDR3 reads TGTGCCAGCAGTTACTCGACGGGGAATTCACCCCTCCACTTT. Amino acids: CASSYSTGNSPLHF.